One sample yielded the 18 T cell receptor beta chains listed below, sequenced in a study of T cell repertoires in cytomegalovirus infection. TCRdb redid the calling of the reads with MiXCR, one entry per CDR3 protein. This table holds nearly 450,000 distinct CDR3 sequences, approximately 32% found once. The specimen was PBMCs. All receptors come from a human donor in good health (CMV status not recorded). Some clones in this sample may be carry-over from other donors' samples.

This clonotype was detected many times. The rearrangement links TRBV6-6 to TRBJ2-1, with 12 bases aligning to TRBD1. The CDR3 has 14 amino acids. The germline V gene has CDR1 MNHNY and CDR2 SVGAGI (reference sequence). J was trimmed by 7 bases and V by 11 bases; bases with no gene match: 9. CDR3 DNA: TGTGCCGGTCGGGGACAGGGGGCGGGAAATGAGCAGTTCTTC. It encodes CAGRGQGAGNEQFF.

The chain links TRBV6-6 to TRBJ2-1; D is possibly TRBD2 (6 bases). V gave up 7 bases and J gave up 2 bases, with 9 bases separating them. The CDR3 spans 13 residues. Per germline, CDR1 MNHNY and CDR2 SVGAGI (reference sequence). This chain's CDR3 is CASMTGAYNEQFF. CDR3 DNA: TGTGCCAGCATGACGGGGGCCTACAATGAGCAGTTCTTC.

The rearrangement joins TRBV2 to TRBJ2-7; D is possibly TRBD1 or TRBD2 (6 bases each). The germline V and J ends were trimmed by 3 bases and 3 bases, with 15 bases remaining between them. Germline V gene data show CDR1 as SNHLY and CDR2 as FYNNEI. The CDR3 length is 15 residues. The CDR3 DNA sequence: TGTGCCAGCAGTGACCAAGGCGGGACACACTACGAGCAGTACTTC. Its protein is CASSDQGGTHYEQYF. Full variable domain (outside the CDR3, taken from reference TRBV2 and TRBJ2-7): EPEVTQTPSHQVTQMGQEVILRCVPISNHLYFYWYRQILGQKVEFLVSFYNNEISEKSEIFDDQFSVERPDGSNFTLKIRSTKLEDSAMYFCASSDQGGTHYEQYFGPGTRLTVT.

This chain connects TRBV12-3 or TRBV12-4 to TRBJ1-5; TRBD1 matches 9 bases. This CDR3 spans 16 amino acids. Trimming at V came to 5 bases and at J to 3 bases, leaving 8 bases not matched to a gene. CDR3 nucleotides: TGTGCCAGCAGTCGTCTACAGGGGGCTCCCAATCAGCCCCAGCATTTT. Translating it yields CASSRLQGAPNQPQHF.

This clonotype was seen many times. The V gene is TRBV7-6, the J gene TRBJ2-2; TRBD2 might be the D (6 bases). This CDR3 comprises 15 residues. The germline CDR1 and CDR2 sequences are SGHVS and FNYEAQ. V lost 10 bases and J 0 bases, leaving 15 bases between the germline ends. In DNA, the CDR3 is TGTGCCACATCCTCCACGGGGGCGAACACCGGGGAGCTGTTTTTT. This gives the protein CATSSTGANTGELFF.

This clonotype came up a few times. The rearrangement uses TRBV4-1 and TRBJ1-2; the D is unclear. The CDR3 extends over 17 amino acids. The germline V gene encodes CDR1 MGHRA and CDR2 YSYEKL. Trimming pared 2 bases from V and 3 bases from J, leaving 19 bases between. This chain's CDR3 is CASSQHDTRRIHYGYTF. The CDR3 DNA follows: TGCGCCAGCAGCCAACACGACACCCGACGGATACACTATGGCTACACCTTC.

This clonotype was found many times. The chain uses TRBV6-1 and TRBJ2-1, with 10 positions matching TRBD1. The trim removed 8 bases at V and 4 bases at J, leaving 5 bases unmatched. The CDR3 length is 14 residues. CDR1 is MNHNS and CDR2 is SASEGT in the germline V gene. CDR3 in amino acids: CASGTGEYYNEQFF. CDR3 DNA: TGTGCCAGCGGGACAGGGGAATATTACAATGAGCAGTTCTTC.

Ten or more counts support this clonotype. The chain combines TRBV7-8 with TRBJ2-3; 11 bases match TRBD2. The V and J ends lost 7 bases and 0 bases, in that order; junction bases with no gene match: 6. CDR3 length: 16 residues. Germline V gene data show CDR1 as SGHVS and CDR2 as FQNEAQ. The CDR3 bases are TGTGCCAGCACGGTTCTAGCGGGGGGTAGCACAGATACGCAGTATTTT. Amino acid sequence: CASTVLAGGSTDTQYF.

This clonotype was seen only a few times. This chain connects TRBV4-3 to TRBJ2-1, with TRBD1 matching 9 bases. Germline lookup yields CDR1 LGHNA and CDR2 YSLEER. Trimming removed 1 base from V and 7 bases from J; junction bases left unmatched: 11. The CDR3 spans 17 residues. The CDR3 DNA reads TGCGCCAGCAGCCAAGCCCGGGACAGGGAACTTCCAAATGAGCAGTTCTTC. It encodes CASSQARDRELPNEQFF.

This clonotype occurred once. V gene TRBV5-1 combines with J gene TRBJ2-3; the D is unclear. This CDR3 spans 15 amino acids. Germline V gene data show CDR1 as SGHRS and CDR2 as YFSETQ. V was cut by 4 bases and J by 0 bases, with 12 bases left in between. The CDR3 bases are TGCGCCAGCAGCCCCGGCCCAGCTAGCACAGATACGCAGTATTTT. It encodes CASSPGPASTDTQYF.

This clonotype was found a few times. The gene calls are TRBV28 and TRBJ2-1, with TRBD2 matching over 10 bases. The ends lost 5 bases at V and 7 bases at J; junction bases unmatched: 8. Germline assignment: CDR1 MDHEN and CDR2 SYDVKM. This CDR3 spans 15 amino acids. The CDR3 bases are TGTGCCAGCAGTCTCAGCGGGGGGGCCTTGAATGAGCAGTTCTTC. Translating it yields CASSLSGGALNEQFF.

The table lists this clonotype with many counts. The chain links TRBV12-3 or TRBV12-4 to TRBJ1-5; the D is unclear. V was trimmed by 4 bases and J by 3 bases, leaving 1 base between them. CDR3 length: 11 amino acids. CDR3 bases: TGTGCCAGCAGTTACAATCAGCCCCAGCATTTT. Translation: CASSYNQPQHF.

This clonotype has only one observation. Because it lacks the conserved phenylalanine or tryptophan at the end, this CDR3 is likely a read error. The rearrangement uses TRBV7-2 and TRBJ1-6, with TRBD1 identical over 9 bases. Germline V lookup: CDR1 SGHTA, CDR2 FQGNSA. CDR3 length equals 14 residues. Germline trimming cut 6 bases from V and 13 bases from J; bases unmatched to any gene: 10. This chain's CDR3 is CASRKDRGGTPLHL. The CDR3, as DNA: TGTGCCAGCAGGAAGGACAGGGGCGGGACCCCCCTCCACTTG.

There are a few counts of this clonotype. V is TRBV12-3 or TRBV12-4 and J is TRBJ1-3; D is unclear. This CDR3 has 15 amino acids. Trimming took 6 bases from V and 4 from J, leaving 16 bases between them. The CDR3 spells CASRTQEGGGNTIYF. The CDR3, as DNA: TGTGCCAGCAGGACTCAGGAGGGAGGAGGAAACACCATATATTTT.

The chain links TRBV7-9 to TRBJ2-2; 11 bases agree with TRBD2. The CDR3 is made up of 17 amino acids. From germline, CDR1 is SEHNR and CDR2 FQNEAQ (reference sequence). V gave up 6 bases and J gave up 2 bases; unmatched junction bases: 8. The CDR3 sequence is CASRRTSGGTNTGELFF. CDR3 in DNA: TGTGCCAGCAGACGAACTAGCGGGGGCACCAACACCGGGGAGCTGTTTTTT.

At least ten counts were recorded for this clonotype. One end of the junction varies from germline; a read error may be responsible. This chain connects TRBV7-7 to TRBJ2-5, with 12 bases identical to TRBD1. This CDR3 is 16 amino acids long. CDR1 is SSHAT, CDR2 FNYEAQ, per germline (reference sequence). CDR3 in DNA: TGTGCTAGCAGCTCCAACCTGGGACAGGGGGCAGAGACCCAGTACTTC. Amino acid sequence: CASSSNLGQGAETQYF.

This chain links TRBV4-2 with TRBJ2-3; D is ambiguous. This CDR3 contains 13 residues. The V end lost 4 bases, the J end lost 3 bases, and 8 bases lay between the germline ends. Germline lookup yields CDR1 LGHNA and CDR2 YNFKEQ. The CDR3 sequence is CASSPTTTDTQYF. The CDR3 DNA sequence: TGTGCCAGCAGCCCCACCACGACAGATACGCAGTATTTT.

This clonotype was detected only once. The rearrangement links TRBV19 to TRBJ1-2; 7 bases fit TRBD1. Per germline, CDR1 LNHDA and CDR2 SQIVND (reference sequence). The CDR3 loop spans 14 amino acids. V was pared by 4 bases and J by 8 bases, with 10 bases of the junction left unmatched. The CDR3 nucleotides read TGTGCCAGTAGTACGCCACAGGGGATGCACGGCTACACCTTC. This encodes CASSTPQGMHGYTF.